Sequencing of this TCR beta chain was carried out in a study of blood T cell repertoires in COVID-19. Original processing methods: Amplification of reference gene primers provided the estimated nucleated cell counts. Profiling relied on immunoSEQ multiplex PCR, and the TCRdb table lists in-frame clones only, not all of them. The DNA gave D and trimming, while V, J and clone size come from that table. The sample records a few hundred thousand clones, around 83% being singletons. The CDR3 totals 15 residues. CDR1 and CDR2 from the germline V gene are SNHLY and FYNNEI. V was trimmed by 2 bases and J by 4 bases, leaving 14 bases between them.

This clonotype was sampled from a woman aged 40 to 50 who had recovered from COVID-19. The V call is TRBV2, the J call TRBJ1-2, with a weak D call TRBD1 (5 bases). The sequenced sample was peripheral blood. CDR3 in amino acids: CASSETRRGIYGYTF. The CDR3 DNA is TGTGCCAGCAGTGAAACAAGGAGGGGAATCTATGGCTACACCTTC.